The clone carrying this T cell receptor beta chain occurred a few times. The antigen is unknown. The data stem from a study of naive and memory T cell subsets. Findings and caveats of the study: A few larger clonotypes appeared in naive repertoires, especially CD8, possibly memory cells re-expressing CD45RA. Clonotypes are single alpha or beta chains, not paired receptors. In CD4 and CD8 cells, diversity dropped from naive through EMRA.

Both TRBC1 and TRBC2 were covered by a beta constant-region primer of two equimolar oligonucleotides. Nested alpha and beta constant-region primers with the SP2 primer drove four PCR rounds on ligated cDNA. TCRdb reanalysed the UMI-ligation and nested PCR reads using MiXCR and keeps one entry per CDR3 protein. The sample records over 100,000 distinct CDR3 sequences, roughly 15% being singletons. Sequential positive selection took CD4 T cells first, then CD8 T cells. Trimming pared 4 bases from V and 12 bases from J, leaving 12 bases between. This CDR3 is built from 12 residues. The germline V gene has CDR1 KGHDR and CDR2 SFDVKD.

This TCR derives from a human donor in good health. This chain uses TRBV24-1 with TRBJ2-1; D is perhaps TRBD2 (5 bases). Sequenced sample: naive CD8+ T cells from blood. CDR3 DNA sequence: TGTGCCACCAGTGACCCCGTGGGGAGGCAGTTCTTC. It yields the protein CATSDPVGRQFF.